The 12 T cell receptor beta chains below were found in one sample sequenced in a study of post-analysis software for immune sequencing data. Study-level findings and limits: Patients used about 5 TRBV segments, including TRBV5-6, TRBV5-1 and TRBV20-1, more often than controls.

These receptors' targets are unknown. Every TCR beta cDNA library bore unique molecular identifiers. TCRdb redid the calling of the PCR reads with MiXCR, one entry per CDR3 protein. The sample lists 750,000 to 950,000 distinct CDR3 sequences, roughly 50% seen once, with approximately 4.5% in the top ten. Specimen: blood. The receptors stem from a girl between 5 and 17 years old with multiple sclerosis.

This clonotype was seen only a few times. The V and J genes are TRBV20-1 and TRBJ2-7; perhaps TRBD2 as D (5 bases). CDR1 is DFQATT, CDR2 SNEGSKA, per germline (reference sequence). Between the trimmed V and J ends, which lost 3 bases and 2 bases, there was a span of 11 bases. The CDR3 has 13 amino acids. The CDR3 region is CSARRGIPYEQYF. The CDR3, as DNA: TGCAGTGCTAGGAGAGGGATCCCCTACGAGCAGTACTTC.

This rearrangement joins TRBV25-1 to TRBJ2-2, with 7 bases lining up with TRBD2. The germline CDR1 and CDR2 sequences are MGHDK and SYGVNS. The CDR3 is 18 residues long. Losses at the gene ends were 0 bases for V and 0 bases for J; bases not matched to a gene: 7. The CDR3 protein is CASSEYLAGESNTGELFF. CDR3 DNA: TGTGCCAGCAGTGAATATCTTGCGGGAGAATCGAACACCGGGGAGCTGTTTTTT.

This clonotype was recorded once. CDR3: CASSSVRLSGNEQFF. The DNA of the CDR3 is TGTGCCAGCAGCTCCGTACGGCTATCGGGAAATGAGCAGTTCTTC. The V and J genes are TRBV7-2 and TRBJ2-1; D may be TRBD2 (5 bases). V was shortened by 4 bases and J by 7 bases, with 17 bases between the two germline ends. Looked up from germline, CDR1 is SGHTA and CDR2 is FQGNSA. The CDR3 has 15 amino acids.

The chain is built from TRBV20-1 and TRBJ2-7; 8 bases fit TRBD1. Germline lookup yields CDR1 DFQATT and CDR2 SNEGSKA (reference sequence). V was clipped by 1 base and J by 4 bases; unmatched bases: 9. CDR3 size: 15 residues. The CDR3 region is CSARVPTGALYEQYF. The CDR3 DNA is TGCAGTGCTAGAGTCCCGACAGGGGCCCTGTACGAGCAGTACTTC.

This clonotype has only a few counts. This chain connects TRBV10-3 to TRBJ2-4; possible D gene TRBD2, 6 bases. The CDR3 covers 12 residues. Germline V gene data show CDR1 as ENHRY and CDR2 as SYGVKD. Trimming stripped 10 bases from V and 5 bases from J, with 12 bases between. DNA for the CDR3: TGTGCCACCGCGGGGCCCGAAAACATTCAGTACTTC. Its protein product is CATAGPENIQYF.

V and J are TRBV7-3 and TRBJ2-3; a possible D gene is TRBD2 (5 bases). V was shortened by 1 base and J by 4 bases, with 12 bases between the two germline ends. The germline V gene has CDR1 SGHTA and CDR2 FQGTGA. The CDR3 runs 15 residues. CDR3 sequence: CASSLIASPADTQYF. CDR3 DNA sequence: TGTGCCAGCAGCTTAATCGCTAGCCCCGCAGATACGCAGTATTTT.

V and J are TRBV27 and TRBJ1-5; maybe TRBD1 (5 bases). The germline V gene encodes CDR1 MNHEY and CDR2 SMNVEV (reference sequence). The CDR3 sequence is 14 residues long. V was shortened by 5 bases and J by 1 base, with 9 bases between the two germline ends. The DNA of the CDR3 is TGTGCCAGCAGTCCGAGACAGAGCAATCAGCCCCAGCATTTT. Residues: CASSPRQSNQPQHF.

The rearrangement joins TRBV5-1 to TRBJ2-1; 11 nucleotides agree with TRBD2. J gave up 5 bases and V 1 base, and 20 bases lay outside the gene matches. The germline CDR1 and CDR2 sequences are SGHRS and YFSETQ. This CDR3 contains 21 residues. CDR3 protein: CASSLIVGGVTSGTPNNEQFF. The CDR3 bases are TGCGCCAGCAGCTTGATAGTCGGGGGCGTGACTAGCGGGACCCCGAACAATGAGCAGTTCTTC. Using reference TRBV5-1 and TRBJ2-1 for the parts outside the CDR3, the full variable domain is KAGVTQTPRYLIKTRGQQVTLSCSPISGHRSVSWYQQTPGQGLQFLFEYFSETQRNKGNFPGRFSGRQFSNSRSEMNVSTLELGDSALYLCASSLIVGGVTSGTPNNEQFFGPGTRLTVL.

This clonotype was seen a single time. The CDR3 loop is CASSLVGTGATNEKLFF. The CDR3 coding sequence is TGTGCCAGCAGCTTAGTGGGGACAGGGGCAACTAATGAAAAACTGTTTTTT. J is TRBJ1-4 and V is TRBV11-2; TRBD1 matches 10 bases. Germline V CDR1 and CDR2: SGHAT, FQNNGV. J gave up 0 bases and V 1 base, and 2 bases lay outside the gene matches. The CDR3 extends over 17 amino acids. Complete variable domain (other parts from reference TRBV11-2 and TRBJ1-4): EAGVAQSPRYKIIEKRQSVAFWCNPISGHATLYWYQQILGQGPKLLIQFQNNGVVDDSQLPKDRFSAERLKGVDSTLKIQPAKLEDSAVYLCASSLVGTGATNEKLFFGSGTQLSVL.

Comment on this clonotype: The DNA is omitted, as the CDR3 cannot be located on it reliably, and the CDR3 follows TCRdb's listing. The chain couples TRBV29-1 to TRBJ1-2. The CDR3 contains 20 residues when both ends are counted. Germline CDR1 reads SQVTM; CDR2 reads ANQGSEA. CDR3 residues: CSVDSNRANNEQFFGYGYTF.

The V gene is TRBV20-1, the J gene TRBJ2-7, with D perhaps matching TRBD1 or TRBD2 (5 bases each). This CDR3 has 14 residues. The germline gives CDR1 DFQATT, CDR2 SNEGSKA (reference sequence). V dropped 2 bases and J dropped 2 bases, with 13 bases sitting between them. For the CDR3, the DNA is TGCAGTGCTAGAACCGGGACGCTCACCTACGAGCAGTACTTC. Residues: CSARTGTLTYEQYF.

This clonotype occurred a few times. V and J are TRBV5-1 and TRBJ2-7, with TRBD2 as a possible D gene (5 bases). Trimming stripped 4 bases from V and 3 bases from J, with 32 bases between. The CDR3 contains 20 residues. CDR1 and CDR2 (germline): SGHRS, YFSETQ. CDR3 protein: CASSVPFEASGSGSYYEQYF. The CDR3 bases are TGCGCCAGCAGCGTGCCCTTTGAAGCTTCGGGGTCCGGCTCCTACTACGAGCAGTACTTC.